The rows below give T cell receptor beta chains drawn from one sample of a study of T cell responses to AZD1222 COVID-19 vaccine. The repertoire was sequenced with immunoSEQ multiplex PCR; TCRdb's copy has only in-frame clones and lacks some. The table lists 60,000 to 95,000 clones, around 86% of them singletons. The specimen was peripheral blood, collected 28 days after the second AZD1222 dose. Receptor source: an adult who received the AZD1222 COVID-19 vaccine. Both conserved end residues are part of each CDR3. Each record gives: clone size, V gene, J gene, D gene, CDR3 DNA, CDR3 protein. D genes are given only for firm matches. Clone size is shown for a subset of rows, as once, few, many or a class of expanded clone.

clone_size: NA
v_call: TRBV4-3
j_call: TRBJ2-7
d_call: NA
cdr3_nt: TGCGCCAGCAGCCAAGAGGCCCAGCGGTTCCCTTCCTACGAGCAGTACTTC
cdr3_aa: CASSQEAQRFPSYEQYF

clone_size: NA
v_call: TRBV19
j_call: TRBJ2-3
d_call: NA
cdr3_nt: TGTGCCAGTAGTATTACCGGGGTTACAGATACGCAGTATTTT
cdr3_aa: CASSITGVTDTQYF

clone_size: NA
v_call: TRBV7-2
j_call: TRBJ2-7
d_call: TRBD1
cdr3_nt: TGTGCCAGCAGCTTAGGGACAGGCGACGAGCAGTACTTC
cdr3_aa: CASSLGTGDEQYF

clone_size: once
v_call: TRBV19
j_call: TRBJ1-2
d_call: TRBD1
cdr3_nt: TGTGCCAGTAGTAGAATGGACAGGACCTATGGCTACACCTTC
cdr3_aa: CASSRMDRTYGYTF

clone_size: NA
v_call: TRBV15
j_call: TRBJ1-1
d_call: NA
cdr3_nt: TGTGCCACCAGCAGAGGGCCTGGGGGTGGAACTGAAGCTTTCTTT
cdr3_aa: CATSRGPGGGTEAFF

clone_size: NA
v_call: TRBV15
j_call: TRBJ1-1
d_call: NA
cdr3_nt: TGTGCCACCAGCCCCCGGAGGGGGTTCTTAGGTGCGACTGAAGCTTTCTTT
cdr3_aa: CATSPRRGFLGATEAFF

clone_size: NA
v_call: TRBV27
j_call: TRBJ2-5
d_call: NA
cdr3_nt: TGTGCCAGCGCGCCGGGGGACTGGCGGGGTCACGGGGTGGAGACCCAGTACTTC
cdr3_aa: CASAPGDWRGHGVETQYF

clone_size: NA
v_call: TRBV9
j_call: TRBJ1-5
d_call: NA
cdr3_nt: TGTGCCAGCAGCGCCGCCTCAAGCAATCAGCCCCAGCATTTT
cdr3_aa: CASSAASSNQPQHF

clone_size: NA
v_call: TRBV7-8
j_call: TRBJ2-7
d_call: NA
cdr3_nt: TGTGCCAGCAGCTTAAGGGGAGTCCGCGAGCAGTACTTC
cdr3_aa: CASSLRGVREQYF

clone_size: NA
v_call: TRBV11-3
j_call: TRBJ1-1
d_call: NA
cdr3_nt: TGTGCCAGCAGCTTAGAAGGCGGAACAGGGCAAGCTTTCTTT
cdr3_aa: CASSLEGGTGQAFF

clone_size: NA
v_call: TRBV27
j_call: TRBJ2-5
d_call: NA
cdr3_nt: TGTGCCAGCAGTTGGGGGGGCCCCCAGGGTGGAATCCAGTACTTC
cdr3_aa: CASSWGGPQGGIQYF